This T cell receptor (beta chain) was documented in a study of cytomegalovirus exposure and HLA in healthy donors. This CDR3 spans 13 amino acids. The V end was cut by 2 bases, the J end by 2 bases, with 7 bases between. CDR1 is SGHTA and CDR2 is FQGNSA in the germline V gene. Primers: 60 Vbeta forward and 13 Jbeta reverse. Method: immunoSEQ multiplex PCR; TCRdb's copy keeps in-frame clones and lacks some. The data hold under 200,000 clones, with 65% to 85% observed a single time. V usage is TRBV7-2 and J usage is TRBJ2-7; unclear D gene. Input material: PBMCs. The clonotype was recovered from a middle-aged woman in good health and CMV-seropositive. Here the CDR3 reads CASSLIETYEQYF. DNA of the CDR3: TGTGCCAGCAGCTTAATAGAGACCTACGAGCAGTACTTC.